Below are 3 T cell receptor beta chains sequenced from a single sample in a study of T-cell reconstitution after alpha-beta-depleted transplantation in children. Unique molecular identifiers were built into the TCRbeta library. TCRdb re-called the PCR reads with MiXCR, one entry per CDR3 protein. Here the sample spans about 980,000 distinct CDR3 sequences, under 30% being singletons. This sample comprised PBMCs, mostly from graft donor cells, obtained 360 days after TCRalphabeta/CD19-depleted stem cell transplant. The receptors derive from a boy under three years old who had a stem cell transplant for SCID, so the T cells may come from the graft donor.

The rearrangement uses TRBV15 and TRBJ2-7, with D possibly being TRBD1 (6 bases). V lost 0 bases and J 2 bases, leaving 14 bases between the germline ends. This CDR3 is 16 amino acids long. Germline lookup yields CDR1 LNHNV and CDR2 YYDKDF (reference sequence). This chain's CDR3 is CATSRDWGTGTYEQYF. In DNA, the CDR3 is TGTGCCACCAGCAGAGATTGGGGAACAGGGACCTACGAGCAGTACTTC.

The chain joins TRBV4-1 to TRBJ2-3, with 11 bases that match TRBD2. Trimming removed 4 bases from V and 5 bases from J; junction bases left unmatched: 11. The CDR3 is made up of 17 amino acids. Per germline, CDR1 MGHRA and CDR2 YSYEKL. The DNA for the CDR3 is TGCGCCAGCAGCCTAGCGGGGGGGCCTGATCTGGGAGATACGCAGTATTTT. It is translated as CASSLAGGPDLGDTQYF.

This clonotype was detected a few times. The chain carries TRBV20-1 and TRBJ2-5, with 9 bases that match TRBD2. V shed 6 bases, J shed 8 bases, and the junction held 7 bases outside the gene matches. The CDR3 sequence is 12 residues long. Per the germline V gene, CDR1 is DFQATT and CDR2 is SNEGSKA (reference sequence). The chain's CDR3 is CSASPSGVTQYF. The CDR3 DNA sequence: TGCAGTGCCAGCCCTAGCGGGGTAACCCAGTACTTC.